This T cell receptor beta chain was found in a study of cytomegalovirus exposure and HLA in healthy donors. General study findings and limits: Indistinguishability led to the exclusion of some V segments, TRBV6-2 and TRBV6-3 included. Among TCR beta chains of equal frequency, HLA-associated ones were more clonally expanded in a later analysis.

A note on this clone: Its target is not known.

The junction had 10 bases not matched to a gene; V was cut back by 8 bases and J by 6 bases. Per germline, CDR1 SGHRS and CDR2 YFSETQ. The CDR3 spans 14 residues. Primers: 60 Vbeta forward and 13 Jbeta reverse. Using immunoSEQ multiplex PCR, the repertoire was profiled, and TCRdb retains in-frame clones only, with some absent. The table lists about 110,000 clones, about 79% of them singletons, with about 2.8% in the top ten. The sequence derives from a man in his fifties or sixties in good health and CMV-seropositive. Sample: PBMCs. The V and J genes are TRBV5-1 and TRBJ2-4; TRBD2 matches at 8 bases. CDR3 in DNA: TGCGCCAGTCAAGAACTGGCGGGAGGAAACATTCAGTACTTC. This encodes CASQELAGGNIQYF.